What follows is one TCR beta chain and its context. Its antigen remains unidentified. Germline V CDR1 and CDR2: SNHLY, FYNNEI. V was clipped by 7 bases and J by 2 bases; unmatched bases: 8. The CDR3 consists of 15 residues. The table came from immunoSEQ multiplex PCR; TCRdb's copy has only in-frame clones and leaves some out. There are about 70,000 clones in the sample; roughly nine tenths occur only once, and just over 20% lies in the top ten. The data were taken from a study of T cells in localized non-small cell lung cancer. Whole-study findings and limits: Owing to sequencing of a solitary tumor region, heterogeneity cannot be discounted. Among the tissues sampled, uninvolved adjacent lung had the highest T cell clonality, above tumor. Among the top 100 tumor clones, a median roughly 57 appeared in adjacent lung. The study linked higher blood T cell density to longer overall survival.

This receptor was taken from a male donor at least 60 years old with stage III squamous cell lung carcinoma. Sequenced here: peripheral blood, sampled before any cancer treatment. J is TRBJ2-3 and V is TRBV2; 8 bases are a match to TRBD2. This CDR3 reads CASKRSGGPTDTQYF. DNA for the CDR3: TGTGCCAGCAAGAGGTCGGGGGGGCCCACAGATACGCAGTATTTT.